These 3 T cell receptor beta chains were all obtained from the same sample, sequenced in a study of T-cell reconstitution after alpha-beta-depleted transplantation in children (dated by TCRdb to the mid-2010s). The library relied on PCR. The sample was run on an Illumina HiSeq 2500. Molecular barcoding was employed in the preparation of TCR libraries, with unique molecular identifiers being used to normalize TCRbeta repertoire quantification. TCRdb reprocessed the public reads (quality trimming at Q25 with fastp, clone calling with MiXCR) and kept in-frame beta chains. Rows with a matching CDR3 protein are joined into one entry that keeps the most common DNA and genes. The table for this sample lists about 600,000 distinct CDR3 sequences; 10% to 15% of them were counted only once. The ten largest clones capture roughly 2.3% of the sample. The label giving this sample's treatment or condition can be read as: allogeneic hematopoietic cell transplantation with graft depleted of TCRalphabeta T cells and CD19 B cells.

Source: PBMCs, mostly from graft donor cells, taken 360 days after TCRalphabeta/CD19-depleted stem cell transplant. The receptors shown here come from a male patient younger than 18 who had a stem cell transplant for acute myeloid leukemia, so the T cells may come from the graft donor.

This clonotype was found many times. The chain uses TRBV28 and TRBJ2-4, with TRBD2 matching 8 bases. Germline V gene data show CDR1 as MDHEN and CDR2 as SYDVKM. V lost 7 bases to trimming and J lost 2 bases; unmatched junction nucleotides: 7. CDR3 length equals 15 residues. CDR3 in DNA: TGTGCCAGCAACGGGAGGGGTTCGACCAAAAACATTCAGTACTTC. Protein: CASNGRGSTKNIQYF.

This chain links TRBV20-1 with TRBJ2-3; the D call may be TRBD1 or TRBD2 (5 bases each). V lost 8 bases, J lost 1 base, and 13 bases lay in between. The CDR3 has 13 amino acids. Germline CDR1 and CDR2: DFQATT and SNEGSKA (reference sequence). The CDR3 DNA sequence: TGCAGTTCTATCTTGGGGGGCACAGATACGCAGTATTTT. This codes for CSSILGGTDTQYF.

This clonotype has a count of ten or more. The chain uses TRBV15 and TRBJ2-3; TRBD2 aligns across 10 bases. From germline, CDR1 is LNHNV and CDR2 YYDKDF (reference sequence). V trimming: 3 bases; J trimming: 3 bases; junction bases outside the gene matches: 9. This CDR3 region has 17 residues. CDR3: CATSRARAGGITDTQYF. In nucleotides, the CDR3 is TGTGCCACCAGCAGGGCTCGAGCGGGAGGGATTACAGATACGCAGTATTTT.